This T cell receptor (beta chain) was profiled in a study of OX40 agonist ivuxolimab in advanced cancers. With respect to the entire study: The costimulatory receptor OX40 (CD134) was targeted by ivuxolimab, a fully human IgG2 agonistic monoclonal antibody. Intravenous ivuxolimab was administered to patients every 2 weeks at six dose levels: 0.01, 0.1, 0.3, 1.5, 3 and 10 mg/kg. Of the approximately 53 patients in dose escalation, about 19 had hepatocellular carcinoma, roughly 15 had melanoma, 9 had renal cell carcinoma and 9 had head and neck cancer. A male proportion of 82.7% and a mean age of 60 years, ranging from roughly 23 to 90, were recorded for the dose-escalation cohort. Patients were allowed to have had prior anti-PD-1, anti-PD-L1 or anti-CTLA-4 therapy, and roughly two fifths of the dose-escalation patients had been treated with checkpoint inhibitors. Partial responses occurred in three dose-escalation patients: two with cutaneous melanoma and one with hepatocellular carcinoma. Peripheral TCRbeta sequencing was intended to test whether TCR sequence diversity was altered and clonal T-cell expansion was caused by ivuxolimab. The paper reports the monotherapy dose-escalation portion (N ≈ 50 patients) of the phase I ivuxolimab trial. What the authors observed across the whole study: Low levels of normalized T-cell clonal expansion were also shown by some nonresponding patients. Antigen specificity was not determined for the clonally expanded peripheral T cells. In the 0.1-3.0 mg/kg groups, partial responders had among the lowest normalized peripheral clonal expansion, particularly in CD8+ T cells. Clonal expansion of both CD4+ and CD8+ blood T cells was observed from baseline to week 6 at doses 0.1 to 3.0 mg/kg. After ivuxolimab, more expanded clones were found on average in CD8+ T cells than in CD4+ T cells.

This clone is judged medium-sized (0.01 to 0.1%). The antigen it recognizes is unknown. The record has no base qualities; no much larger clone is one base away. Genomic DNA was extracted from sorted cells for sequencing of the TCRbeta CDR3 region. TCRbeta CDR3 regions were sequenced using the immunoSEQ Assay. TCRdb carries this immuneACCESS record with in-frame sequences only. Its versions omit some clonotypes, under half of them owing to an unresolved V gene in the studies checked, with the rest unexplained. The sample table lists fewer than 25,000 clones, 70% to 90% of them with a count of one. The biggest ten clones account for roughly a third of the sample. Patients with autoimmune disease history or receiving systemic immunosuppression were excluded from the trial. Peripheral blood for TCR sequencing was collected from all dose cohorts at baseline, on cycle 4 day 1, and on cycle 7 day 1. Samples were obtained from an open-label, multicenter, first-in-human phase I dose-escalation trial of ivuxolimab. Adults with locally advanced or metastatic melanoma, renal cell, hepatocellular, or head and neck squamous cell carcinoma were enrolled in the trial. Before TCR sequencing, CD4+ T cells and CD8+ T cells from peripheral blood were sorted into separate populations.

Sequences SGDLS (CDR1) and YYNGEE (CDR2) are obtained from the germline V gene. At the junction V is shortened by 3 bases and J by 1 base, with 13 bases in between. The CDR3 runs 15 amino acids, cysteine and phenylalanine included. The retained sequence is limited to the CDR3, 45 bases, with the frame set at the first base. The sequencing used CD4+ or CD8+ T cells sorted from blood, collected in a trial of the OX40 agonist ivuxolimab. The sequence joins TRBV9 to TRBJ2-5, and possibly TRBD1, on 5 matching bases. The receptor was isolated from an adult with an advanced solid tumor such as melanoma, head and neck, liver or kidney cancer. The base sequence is TGTGCCAGCAGCGCAGGTATACAGGCCCAAGAGACCCAGTACTTC. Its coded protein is CASSAGIQAQETQYF.